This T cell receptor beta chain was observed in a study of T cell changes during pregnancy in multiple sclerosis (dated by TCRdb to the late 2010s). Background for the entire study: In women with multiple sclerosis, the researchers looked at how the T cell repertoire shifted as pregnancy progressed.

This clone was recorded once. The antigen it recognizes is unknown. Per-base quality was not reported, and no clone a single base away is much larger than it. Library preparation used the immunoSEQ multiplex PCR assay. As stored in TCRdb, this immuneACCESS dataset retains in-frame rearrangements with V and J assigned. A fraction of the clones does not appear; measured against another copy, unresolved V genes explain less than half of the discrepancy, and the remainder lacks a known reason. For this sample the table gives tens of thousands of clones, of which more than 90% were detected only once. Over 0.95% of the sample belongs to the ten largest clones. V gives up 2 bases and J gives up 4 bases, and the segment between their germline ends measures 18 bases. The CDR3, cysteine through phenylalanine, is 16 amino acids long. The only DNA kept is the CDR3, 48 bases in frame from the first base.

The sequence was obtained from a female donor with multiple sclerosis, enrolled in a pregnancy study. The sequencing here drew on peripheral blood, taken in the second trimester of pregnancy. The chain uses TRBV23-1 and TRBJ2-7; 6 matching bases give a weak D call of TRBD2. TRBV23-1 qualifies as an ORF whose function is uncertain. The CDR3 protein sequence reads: CASSQKVGAGLYEQYF. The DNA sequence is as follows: TGCGCCAGCAGTCAAAAGGTCGGGGCGGGACTTTACGAGCAGTACTTC.